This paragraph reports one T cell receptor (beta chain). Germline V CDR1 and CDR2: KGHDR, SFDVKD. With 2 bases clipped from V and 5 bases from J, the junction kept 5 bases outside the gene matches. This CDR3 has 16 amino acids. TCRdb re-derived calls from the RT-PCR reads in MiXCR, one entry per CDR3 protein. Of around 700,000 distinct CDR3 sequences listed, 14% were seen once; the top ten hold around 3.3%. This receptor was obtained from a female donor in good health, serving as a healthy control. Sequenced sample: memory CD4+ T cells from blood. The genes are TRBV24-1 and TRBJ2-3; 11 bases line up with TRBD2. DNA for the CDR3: TGTGCCACCAGTGATTATACTAGCGGGAGAGGAGATACGCAGTATTTT. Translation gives CATSDYTSGRGDTQYF.